The next 2 T cell receptor beta chains were all read from a single sample in a study of cytotoxic CD8 clonotypes in ibrutinib-treated CLL. Assay used: immunoSEQ multiplex PCR; TCRdb lists only in-frame clones, some missing. This table holds roughly 63,000 clones, approximately 62% found once. The specimen comprised PBMCs, sampled after 12 months of ibrutinib treatment. The receptors come from a human donor with chronic lymphocytic leukemia.

In its sample, this clone was seen a few times. CDR3 DNA sequence: TGTGCCAGCAAGCGGACAGAAGTCAACTATGGCTACACCTTC. Translating gives CASKRTEVNYGYTF. The chain uses TRBV6-6 and TRBJ1-2; D perhaps matches TRBD1 (6 bases). The germline gives CDR1 MNHNY, CDR2 SVGAGI (reference sequence). Between the trimmed V and J ends, which lost 7 bases and 2 bases, there was a span of 14 bases. The CDR3 spans 14 residues.

A few counts support this clone. The chain uses TRBV5-1 and TRBJ1-3, with D unresolved. This CDR3 comprises 17 residues. Germline V lookup: CDR1 SGHRS, CDR2 YFSETQ. Trimming took 4 bases from V and 0 from J, leaving 17 bases between them. Here the CDR3 reads CASSRLHRAASGNTIYF. The CDR3, as DNA: TGCGCCAGCAGCCGACTTCACCGGGCCGCCTCTGGAAACACCATATATTTT.